The next 2 T cell receptor beta chains were all read from a single sample in a study of cytomegalovirus exposure and HLA in healthy donors (dated by TCRdb to 2016 to 2017). The method behind the library was the immunoSEQ multiplex PCR assay. This is the immuneACCESS table as TCRdb keeps it, with only in-frame sequences that have V and J called. A part of the clones is gone; compared with another copy, unresolved V genes explain less than half, and the rest is unexplained. Present in this sample are 150,000 to 200,000 clones, 75% to 95% of which were seen just once. Jointly, the top ten make up about 3% of the sample. Sequences were obtained from PBMCs. These TCRs come from a woman aged 18 to 35 in good health and CMV-seropositive.

The chain combines TRBV27 with TRBJ2-7; 7 bases fit TRBD2. Looked up from germline, CDR1 is MNHEY and CDR2 is SMNVEV (reference sequence). With V trimmed by 2 bases and J by 0 bases, 10 bases remained unmatched. The CDR3 has 17 residues. This chain's CDR3 is CASSLRALAATSYEQYF. The CDR3 DNA follows: TGTGCCAGCAGTTTACGTGCGCTAGCGGCTACCTCCTACGAGCAGTACTTC.

V and J are TRBV9 and TRBJ2-3; no clear D. CDR1 and CDR2 (germline): SGDLS, YYNGEE. CDR3 length: 13 amino acids. V was trimmed by 0 bases and J by 5 bases, leaving 7 bases between them. The CDR3 bases are TGTGCCAGCAGCGTAGGGGCAGAAGATACGCAGTATTTT. Amino acid sequence: CASSVGAEDTQYF. The whole variable domain, filled in from reference TRBV9 and TRBJ2-3, reads DSGVTQTPKHLITATGQRVTLRCSPRSGDLSVYWYQQSLDQGLQFLIQYYNGEERAKGNILERFSAQQFPDLHSELNLSSLELGDSALYFCASSVGAEDTQYFGPGTRLTVL.